This TCR beta chain was recovered during a study of cytomegalovirus exposure and HLA in healthy donors. About the research overall: The same platform was used for the 130 or so validation repertoires as for the approximately 670 first-cohort repertoires, as reported in a later analysis. General study points: Rarity held for most TCR sequences, but there were some public TCRs that occurred in many donors. Per published reports, the classifier diagnosed cytomegalovirus status with high specificity and sensitivity.

Profiling relied on immunoSEQ multiplex PCR, and the TCRdb table lists in-frame clones only, not all of them. Among roughly 60,000 clones, about 94% were seen once, and the ten largest hold 2% to 2.5%. A roughly 120-subject validation cohort, separate from the 666-subject first cohort, supplied the donors. Concerning this clone: Its antigen remains unknown.

The sequence was obtained from a man in his late teens or twenties in good health and CMV-seronegative. Sequencing used PBMCs.

CDR3 nucleotide sequence: TGTGCCAGCAGCCCGGCTCAAGAGCGCTACAATGAGCAGTTCTTC. Its translation: CASSPAQERYNEQFF. The chain has TRBV7-9 and TRBJ2-1, with D unclear. The CDR3 contains 15 residues. Trimming pared 5 bases from V and 3 bases from J, leaving 14 bases between. Germline CDR1 SEHNR, CDR2 FQNEAQ (reference sequence).